The T cell receptor (beta chain) described here comes from a study of T-cell memory formation after mild COVID-19. In this sample, this clonotype turned up a few times. TCRdb analysed the 5' RACE reads with MiXCR anew, one entry per CDR3 protein. The table records over 500,000 distinct CDR3 sequences, approximately 15% of them present only once. V dropped 4 bases and J dropped 1; count of bases not matched to a gene: 6. Germline V gene sequence: CDR1 MNHEY, CDR2 SVGEGT. This CDR3 contains 16 residues. The sequence was obtained from an adult woman who had mild COVID-19 (a few samples of this study predate the infection). Cell type and time point are not known. Sequences were obtained from PBMCs or a T cell subset sorted from them (not recorded which). J is TRBJ2-1 and V is TRBV6-2 or TRBV6-3; 8 bases fit TRBD1. The CDR3 coding sequence is TGTGCCAGCAGTTCGGGCGGGACAGGATCCTACAATGAGCAGTTCTTC. Protein: CASSSGGTGSYNEQFF.